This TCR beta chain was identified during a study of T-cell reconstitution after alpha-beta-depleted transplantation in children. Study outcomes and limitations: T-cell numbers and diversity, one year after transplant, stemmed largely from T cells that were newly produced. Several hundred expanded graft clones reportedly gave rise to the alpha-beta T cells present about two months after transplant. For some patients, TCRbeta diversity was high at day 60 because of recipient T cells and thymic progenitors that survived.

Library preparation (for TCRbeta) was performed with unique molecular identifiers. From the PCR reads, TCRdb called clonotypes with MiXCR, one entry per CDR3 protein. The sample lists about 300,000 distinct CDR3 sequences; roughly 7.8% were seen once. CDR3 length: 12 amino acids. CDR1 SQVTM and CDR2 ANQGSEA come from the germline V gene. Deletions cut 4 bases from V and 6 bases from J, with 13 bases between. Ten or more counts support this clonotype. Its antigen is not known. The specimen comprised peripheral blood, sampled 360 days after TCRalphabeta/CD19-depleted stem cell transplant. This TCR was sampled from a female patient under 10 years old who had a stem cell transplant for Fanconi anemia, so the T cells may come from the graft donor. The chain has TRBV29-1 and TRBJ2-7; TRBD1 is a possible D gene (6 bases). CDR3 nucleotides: TGCAGCGTTGGGGAGACAGGCTCCGAGCAGTACTTC. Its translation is CSVGETGSEQYF.